One sample yielded the 4 T cell receptor beta chains listed below, sequenced in a study of T cell repertoires in cytomegalovirus infection (dated by TCRdb to between 2017 and 2020). Sequencer: Illumina HiSeq 1500. TCRdb's own reprocessing of the public reads used fastp at Q25 and MiXCR and kept productive beta chains. One record per CDR3 amino acid sequence lists the most common genes and DNA. This sample has around 310,000 distinct CDR3 sequences in its table, and roughly 17% of those were observed once. The top ten hold more than 10% of the sample. The sequenced sample was PBMCs. The receptor set was obtained from a human donor in good health (CMV status not recorded). Some clones in this sample may be carry-over from other donors' samples.

The rearrangement joins TRBV12-3 or TRBV12-4 to TRBJ2-7, with D perhaps TRBD1 (5 bases). V was shortened by 7 bases and J by 6 bases, with 13 bases between the two germline ends. This CDR3 contains 12 residues. CDR3 amino acids: CASTRSQGEQYF. The CDR3 DNA follows: TGTGCCAGCACCCGCTCCCAGGGCGAGCAGTACTTC.

This rearrangement joins TRBV28 to TRBJ2-1; no clear D gene. Between the trimmed V and J ends, which lost 8 bases and 2 bases, there was a span of 16 bases. Looked up from germline, CDR1 is MDHEN and CDR2 is SYDVKM. This CDR3 region has 15 residues. The CDR3 loop is CASEIPGQPYNEQFF. The CDR3 DNA is TGTGCCAGCGAGATTCCTGGCCAGCCCTACAATGAGCAGTTCTTC.

This clonotype appeared many times. The chain combines TRBV7-6 with TRBJ1-5; D remains ambiguous. The CDR3 spans 13 residues. Trimming took 1 base from V and 6 from J, leaving 7 bases between them. The germline V gene encodes CDR1 SGHVS and CDR2 FNYEAQ. The CDR3 is CASSLGTGQPQHF. The CDR3, as DNA: TGTGCCAGCAGCTTAGGTACGGGTCAGCCCCAGCATTTT.

The CDR3 loop is CASSIGTLGNQPQHF. The DNA of the CDR3 is TGTGCCAGTAGTATAGGGACACTCGGCAATCAGCCCCAGCATTTT. This sequence joins TRBV19 and TRBJ1-5, with D possibly being TRBD1 (5 bases). Germline CDR1 LNHDA, CDR2 SQIVND (reference sequence). V shed 1 base and J shed 2 bases, with 9 bases lying between them. CDR3 length: 15 residues.